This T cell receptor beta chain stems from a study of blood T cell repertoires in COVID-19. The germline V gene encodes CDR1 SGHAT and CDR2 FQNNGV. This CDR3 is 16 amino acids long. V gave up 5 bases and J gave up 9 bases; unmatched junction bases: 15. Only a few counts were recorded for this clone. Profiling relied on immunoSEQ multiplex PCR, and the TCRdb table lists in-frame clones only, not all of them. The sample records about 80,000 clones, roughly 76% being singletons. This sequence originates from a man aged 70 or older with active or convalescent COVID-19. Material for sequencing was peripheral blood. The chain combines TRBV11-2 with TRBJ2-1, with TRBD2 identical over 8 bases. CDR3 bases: TGTGCCAGCAGCGTGGTCGGGACTAGTAGGTCGGGTGAGCAGTTCTTC. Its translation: CASSVVGTSRSGEQFF.